The present T cell receptor (beta chain) was sequenced within a study of blood T cell repertoires in COVID-19 (TCRdb year 2020). Turning to the overall study: The collaborator samples originated in the United States, Italy and Spain and spanned the acute and convalescent phases of COVID-19. Samples were obtained from the ongoing ImmuneRACE study (first 160 participants) and from over a thousand subjects provided by 6 global collaborators. The material from the prospective study consisted of cDNA or gDNA derived from T cells, B-cell-depleted T cells, or PBMCs. Nearly every sample came with metadata listing a de-identified subject ID, COVID-19 status, age in years and sex. Deeply sampled blood TCRbeta repertoires from subjects exposed to, actively infected with, or recovered from COVID-19 were included in the dataset. Where available, HLA class I and class II types were taken from metadata supplied by the sample provider and were not determined by assay-based typing. The repertoires were released in a freely available public database intended as a resource for research on the immune response to SARS-CoV-2. General findings and caveats noted by the study authors: How much clinical and demographic metadata was included differed by source and by participant, and the metadata was provided uncurated.

TCRbeta CDR3 regions were amplified from genomic DNA by means of the immunoSEQ Assay, a bias-controlled multiplex PCR. Concerning the study's data processing: Within the assay, amplification of reference gene primers was used to estimate how many nucleated cells each sample contained. Sequence reads were collapsed and filtered to measure the absolute abundance of every unique TCRbeta CDR3 rearrangement. Productive Simpson clonality was computed per sample as the square root of Simpson's diversity index over productive rearrangements. Sourced from immuneACCESS, this table was stored by TCRdb with only in-frame sequences that have V and J called. A share of the clones is absent; for the studies checked, an unresolved V gene accounts for under half, and the remainder has no known explanation. For V, J and clone size, that table is used; D and trimming come from the DNA. For this sample there are some 200,000 clones; roughly 85% appear just once. The ten largest make up under 2.5% of the sample.

V lost 3 bases and J lost 4 bases, and the count of bases not matched to a germline gene is 5. Counted from cysteine to phenylalanine, this CDR3 has 16 amino acids. The entry retains the CDR3 DNA only, 48 bases that are in frame from base 1. The germline V gene (reference sequence) sets CDR1 to LNHDA and CDR2 to SQIVND. In Seattle, one collaborating source enrolled patients while the infection was active and tracked those patients longitudinally over the course of disease. Each collaborating institution followed its own protocols to collect whole blood in K2EDTA tubes. For TCRbeta analysis, collaborators shipped samples as frozen whole blood, isolated PBMCs, or DNA extracted from either of those sample types. With respect to this clone: Its antigen remains unidentified. The sample holds no much larger clone one base away, and base qualities are not on file.

The source material was peripheral blood. The chain uses TRBV19 and TRBJ1-5, and 11 junctional nucleotides match TRBD1. The sequence derives from a woman in her 70s with COVID-19, enrolled during active disease. The bases read TGTGCCAGTAGTATGGGACGGGACAGGGGGAATCAGCCCCAGCATTTT. Translated, this gives CASSMGRDRGNQPQHF.